The clone carrying this T cell receptor (beta chain) was seen a handful of times. This entry comes from a study of T-cell reconstitution after alpha-beta-depleted transplantation in children. Unique molecular identifiers tagged the TCRbeta library. Each CDR3 protein is one row after TCRdb ran MiXCR on the PCR reads. The top ten clones hold approximately 1% of a sample with hundreds of thousands of distinct CDR3 sequences, 16% of them seen once. From germline, CDR1 is MNHEY and CDR2 SVGEGT. V shed 6 bases and J shed 6 bases, with 12 bases lying between them. This CDR3 region has 13 residues. J is TRBJ2-1 and V is TRBV6-2 or TRBV6-3, with D hard to call. The TCR sequence derives from a human donor who donated a stem cell graft to a child with acute myeloid leukemia. The sequences come from PBMCs from the stem cell graft donor, collected from the stem cell graft. CDR3 protein: CASSSYPGNEQFF. As DNA, the CDR3 is TGTGCCAGCAGCTCCTATCCGGGCAATGAGCAGTTCTTC.